The present TCR beta chain was sequenced within a study of neurological immune-mediated disorders. Study conclusions and caveats: The greatest degree of TCR clonal expansion was observed in HTLV-1-associated myelopathy, with the lowest in multiple sclerosis, below that of healthy controls. Phylogenetically, 18 of 34 multiple sclerosis patients' repertoires fell into one related-CDR3 cluster, a possible signature. TCR-beta repertoires seemed private in all groups, with no expanded CDR3 amino acid sequences shared.

MiXCR, run by TCRdb on the 5' RACE reads, gives a single entry per CDR3 protein. The sample shows 110,000 or so distinct CDR3 sequences, roughly 3.1% of them seen only once. This clonotype was detected ten times or more. Antigen specificity is unknown. This clonotype originated in a young woman with multiple sclerosis. Sequencing used PBMCs.

This CDR3 reads CSGRGSTDTQYF. The CDR3 DNA sequence: TGCAGTGGGAGGGGTAGCACAGATACGCAGTATTTT. The rearrangement joins TRBV20-1 to TRBJ2-3; D may be TRBD2 (6 bases). This CDR3 has 12 amino acids. CDR1 and CDR2 (germline): DFQATT, SNEGSKA (reference sequence). Trimming cost V 7 bases and J 0 bases, with 8 bases left between them.